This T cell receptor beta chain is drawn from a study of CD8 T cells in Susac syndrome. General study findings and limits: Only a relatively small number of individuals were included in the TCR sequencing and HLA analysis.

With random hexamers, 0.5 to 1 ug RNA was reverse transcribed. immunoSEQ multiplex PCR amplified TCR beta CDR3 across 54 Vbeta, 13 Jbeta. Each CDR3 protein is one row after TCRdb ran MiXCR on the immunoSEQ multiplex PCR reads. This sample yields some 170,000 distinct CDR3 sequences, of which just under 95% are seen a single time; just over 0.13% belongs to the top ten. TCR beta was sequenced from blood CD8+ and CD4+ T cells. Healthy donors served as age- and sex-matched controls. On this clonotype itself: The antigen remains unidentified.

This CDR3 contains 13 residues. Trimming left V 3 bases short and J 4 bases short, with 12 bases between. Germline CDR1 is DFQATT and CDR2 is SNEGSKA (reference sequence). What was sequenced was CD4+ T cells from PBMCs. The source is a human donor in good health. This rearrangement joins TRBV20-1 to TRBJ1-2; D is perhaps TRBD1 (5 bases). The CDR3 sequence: CSARGGEGYGYTF. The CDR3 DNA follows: TGCAGTGCTAGGGGAGGGGAAGGCTATGGCTACACCTTC.